The entry that follows covers one T cell receptor beta chain sequence. The antigen is undetermined. The PCR had 60 Vbeta and 13 Jbeta primers. Clones were read by immunoSEQ multiplex PCR, and TCRdb kept only the in-frame ones, dropping some. The sample has approximately 220,000 clones, approximately 88% seen once. Though probably carrying unrecorded immune exposures, donors were nominally healthy at sampling. The entry originates in a study of cytomegalovirus exposure and HLA in healthy donors. The study's findings and limits: Donors belonging to an Asian-associated ancestry cluster reportedly showed fewer N-insertions in productive TCRs than the roughly 670-donor mean, according to what a later analysis found. V- and J-gene trimming in TCR beta was tied to a missense DCLRE1C variant by an analysis performed later.

The CDR3 sequence is 14 residues long. Germline CDR1 and CDR2: SGDLS and YYNGEE. With V trimmed by 2 bases and J by 5 bases, 6 bases remained unmatched. The clonotype was recovered from a boy aged 2 to 10 in good health and CMV-seronegative. This chain connects TRBV9 to TRBJ1-2; 7 bases agree with TRBD1. The source material was PBMCs. The CDR3 here is CASSVGTDSYGYTF. CDR3 nucleotide sequence: TGTGCCAGCAGCGTCGGGACAGACTCTTATGGCTACACCTTC.